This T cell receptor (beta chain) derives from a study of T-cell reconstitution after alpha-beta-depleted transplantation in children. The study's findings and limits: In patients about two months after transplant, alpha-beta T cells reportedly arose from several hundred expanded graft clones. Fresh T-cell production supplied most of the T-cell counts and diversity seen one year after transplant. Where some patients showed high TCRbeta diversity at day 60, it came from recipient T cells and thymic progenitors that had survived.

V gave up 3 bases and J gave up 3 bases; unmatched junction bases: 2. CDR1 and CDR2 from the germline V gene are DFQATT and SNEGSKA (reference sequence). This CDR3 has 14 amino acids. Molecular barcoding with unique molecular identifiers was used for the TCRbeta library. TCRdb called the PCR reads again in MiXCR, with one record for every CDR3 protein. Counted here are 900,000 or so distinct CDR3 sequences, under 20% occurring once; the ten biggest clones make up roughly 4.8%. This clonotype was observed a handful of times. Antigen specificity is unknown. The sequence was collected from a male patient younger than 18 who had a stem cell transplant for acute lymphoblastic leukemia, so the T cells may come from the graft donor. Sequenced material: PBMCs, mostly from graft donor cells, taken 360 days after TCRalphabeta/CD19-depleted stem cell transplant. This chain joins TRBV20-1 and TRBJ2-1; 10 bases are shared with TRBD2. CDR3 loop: CSARTSGFYNEQFF. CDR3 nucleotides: TGCAGTGCTAGGACTAGCGGGTTCTACAATGAGCAGTTCTTC.